This T cell receptor beta chain originates from a study of blood T cell repertoires in COVID-19. About the study: Samples came from the United States, Italy and Spain, spanning acute and convalescent COVID-19.

Across about 22 US areas, participants ranged in age from about 18 to 90 years. As processed by the authors: How many nucleated cells were present was estimated from reference gene primer amplification. The table came from immunoSEQ multiplex PCR; TCRdb's copy has only in-frame clones and leaves some out. V and J calls and clone size follow that table, whereas D and trimming were derived from the DNA. The sample consists of approximately 250,000 clones, roughly 80% of them appearing once. Material for sequencing was PBMCs or T cells enriched from blood (not recorded which). The sequence came from a young man with acute COVID-19.

The CDR3 spells CASSAGTEKAFF. The CDR3 nucleotides read TGTGCCAGCAGTGCCGGGACAGAAAAAGCTTTCTTT. J is TRBJ1-1 and V is TRBV6-2 or TRBV6-3; 7 bases are a match to TRBD1. This CDR3 spans 12 amino acids. Trimming at V came to 5 bases and at J to 9 bases, leaving 6 bases not matched to a gene. The germline CDR1 and CDR2 sequences are MNHEY and SVGEGT.